This entry is about one T cell receptor (beta chain). The V end was cut by 11 bases, the J end by 5 bases, with 11 bases between. CDR3 length: 11 amino acids. CDR1 is MDHEN and CDR2 is SYDVKM in the germline V gene. This record comes from a study of identifying expanded T cells in peripheral blood. The assay was immunoSEQ multiplex PCR, and TCRdb's table has in-frame clones only and misses some. The sample lists 85,000 to 95,000 clones, around nine tenths occurring once. This TCR came from a person aged 18-70 years in good health. The source material was blood. The chain recombines TRBV28 with TRBJ2-3; D uncertain. This chain's CDR3 is CAPKRGDTQYF. Here the CDR3 DNA reads TGTGCCCCAAAAAGAGGAGATACGCAGTATTTT.